The T cell receptor (beta chain) under discussion was sequenced for a study of regulatory T cells in long-lasting Graves disease. The CDR3 loop spans 15 amino acids. The germline V gene encodes CDR1 MNHEY and CDR2 SVGEGT. Unmatched junction bases numbered 10, after V lost 2 bases and J lost 7 bases. Study-wide results and caveats: Persistent disease samples used TRBV28, TRBJ1-2 and TRBJ2-5 preferentially.

Time point here: persistent/refractory GD, antithyroid drugs over 5 years with positive TRAb. Preparation of the TCR library used RNA extracted from PBMCs. Patients hailed from an endocrinology department in Xi'an, China. As to this clonotype: What it recognizes is unknown.

Sequencing libraries for TCR beta were prepared with iRepertoire HTBI primers and Arm-PCR of CDR3 regions. TCRdb redid the calling of the multiplex PCR reads with MiXCR, one entry per CDR3 protein. This sample has a few hundred thousand distinct CDR3 sequences, with roughly a fifth found just once. The chain recombines TRBV6-2 or TRBV6-3 with TRBJ1-2; 7 bases are shared with TRBD1. The material was peripheral blood mononuclear cells (PBMCs), obtained when the disease was refractory, from a patient treated with antithyroid drugs. The source of this sequence is a female donor with Graves disease. The CDR3 reads CASSYGEGAPGGYTF. The CDR3 DNA sequence: TGTGCCAGCAGTTACGGGGAGGGGGCGCCGGGTGGCTACACCTTC.